What follows are 22 T cell receptor beta chains derived from one specimen sequenced in a study of T cells in Graves' hyperthyroidism and ophthalmopathy. RNA transcripts yielded amplified TCR beta CDR3 regions. Initially, a first-round RT-PCR of the TCR CDR3 employed the HTBI primer set. TCRdb reprocessed the multiplex PCR reads with MiXCR, giving one entry per CDR3 protein. The table lists about half a million distinct CDR3 sequences, under 25% of them singletons, with about half in the top ten. Sequences were obtained from blood. Every receptor here comes from a woman aged 70-85 years with Graves' ophthalmopathy.

This clonotype occurred once. This may be a read error: a much more frequent sequence differs by one nucleotide. This rearrangement joins TRBV7-3 to TRBJ2-3; no clear D. V dropped 4 bases and J dropped 2 bases, with 10 bases sitting between them. The CDR3 covers 14 residues. Germline CDR1 reads SGHTA; CDR2 reads FQGTGA. CDR3 loop: CASSSGFFTDTQYF. The CDR3 bases are TGTGCCAGCAGCTCGGGCTTCTTCACAGATACGCAGTATTTT.

The sample holds a few counts of this clonotype. The chain links TRBV6-1 to TRBJ2-7; 8 bases agree with TRBD1. The J segment lost 4 bases and the V segment lost 5 bases, leaving 10 bases of the junction unmatched. Germline V lookup: CDR1 MNHNS, CDR2 SASEGT. This CDR3 has 15 residues. CDR3 DNA sequence: TGTGCCAGCAGTAAACTCCCGGACAGGGCTTACGAGCAGTACTTC. Its translation: CASSKLPDRAYEQYF.

In this sample, this clonotype turned up many times. The rearrangement links TRBV5-1 to TRBJ2-3; 7 bases map to TRBD1. CDR3 length: 14 residues. Germline V gene sequence: CDR1 SGHRS, CDR2 YFSETQ. J was trimmed by 2 bases and V by 3 bases; bases with no gene match: 3. CDR3 sequence (DNA): TGCGCCAGCAGCTCGGGACAGCTCACAGATACGCAGTATTTT. It specifies CASSSGQLTDTQYF.

This clonotype was seen many times. The chain employs TRBV28 and TRBJ2-7; no definite D call. This CDR3 is built from 13 residues. V was pared by 6 bases and J by 3 bases, with 12 bases between. The germline CDR1 and CDR2 sequences are MDHEN and SYDVKM. The CDR3 coding sequence is TGTGCCAGCAGCCATAGGCGTTTCTACGAGCAGTACTTC. As protein: CASSHRRFYEQYF.

CDR3: CSASKSSYNSPLHF. CDR3 in DNA: TGCAGTGCTAGCAAGAGCTCCTATAATTCACCCCTCCACTTT. The V call is TRBV20-1, the J call TRBJ1-6; no reliable D call. This CDR3 is built from 14 residues. Germline lookup yields CDR1 DFQATT and CDR2 SNEGSKA (reference sequence). Trimming pared 3 bases from V and 0 bases from J, leaving 6 bases between.

The chain couples TRBV30 to TRBJ1-2; no clear D gene. CDR1 is GTSNPN and CDR2 is SVGIG in the germline V gene (reference sequence). V lost 3 bases and J lost 1, with 6 bases in between. This CDR3 region has 12 residues. The CDR3 DNA is TGTGCCTGGAGGGACGGTAACTATGGCTACACCTTC. Translated, it gives CAWRDGNYGYTF.

This clonotype was detected a few times. This sequence joins TRBV27 and TRBJ2-2, with D hard to call. V was cut by 5 bases and J by 4 bases, with 14 bases left in between. Looked up from germline, CDR1 is MNHEY and CDR2 is SMNVEV (reference sequence). This CDR3 is built from 15 residues. The CDR3 loop is CASSPAQVGTGELFF. DNA for the CDR3: TGTGCCAGCAGTCCCGCCCAGGTCGGCACCGGGGAGCTGTTTTTT.

About this clonotype itself: Being one base from a much bigger clone, this may be a read error. V and J are TRBV5-1 and TRBJ1-1; tentative D call: TRBD1 (5 bases). With 4 bases removed from V and 8 bases from J, the gap between germline ends came to 21 bases. This CDR3 region has 15 residues. CDR1 and CDR2 (germline): SGHRS, YFSETQ. In DNA form, the CDR3 reads TGCGCCAGCAGCGACCATTCGGGGGACGGGGGGGAAGCTTTCTTT. Translation: CASSDHSGDGGEAFF.

This clonotype was seen a few times. The chain carries TRBV7-2 and TRBJ2-3, with TRBD1 matching 7 bases. Germline V gene sequence: CDR1 SGHTA, CDR2 FQGNSA. The CDR3 extends over 14 amino acids. J gave up 4 bases and V 4 bases, and 5 bases lay outside the gene matches. This CDR3 reads CASSSTGVADTQYF. In DNA form, the CDR3 reads TGTGCCAGCAGCTCAACAGGGGTTGCAGATACGCAGTATTTT.

This clonotype turned up a few times. Just one base apart from a much larger clone, this may be a read error. This chain links TRBV3-1 with TRBJ1-4; D is perhaps TRBD1 (5 bases). V was trimmed by 4 bases and J by 7 bases, leaving 7 bases between them. Per germline, CDR1 LGHDT and CDR2 YNNKEL (reference sequence). This CDR3 has 12 amino acids. CDR3 amino acids: CASSPGVEKLFF. The CDR3 DNA sequence: TGTGCCAGCAGCCCGGGGGTTGAAAAACTGTTTTTT.

This clonotype came up many times. The chain employs TRBV30 and TRBJ2-7; 8 nucleotides agree with TRBD1. This CDR3 is built from 13 residues. V shed 5 bases, J shed 4 bases, and the junction held 7 bases outside the gene matches. The germline V gene has CDR1 GTSNPN and CDR2 SVGIG (reference sequence). Here the CDR3 DNA reads TGTGCCTGGGGACAGGGAACGAGATACGAGCAGTACTTC. Protein sequence: CAWGQGTRYEQYF.

This chain connects TRBV5-1 to TRBJ2-1; the match to TRBD2 covers 11 bases. This CDR3 is 16 amino acids long. CDR1 is SGHRS and CDR2 is YFSETQ in the germline V gene. Germline trimming cut 3 bases from V and 3 bases from J; bases unmatched to any gene: 5. CDR3 in DNA: TGCGCCAGCAGCTCGGCGGGGACTAGCGGCTACAATGAGCAGTTCTTC. Its translation: CASSSAGTSGYNEQFF.

The chain combines TRBV27 with TRBJ1-1; D is unclear. V was clipped by 3 bases and J by 7 bases, with 9 bases between them. CDR1 is MNHEY and CDR2 is SMNVEV in the germline V gene (reference sequence). The CDR3 consists of 12 residues. The CDR3 nucleotides are TGTGCCAGCAGTTTCCCCCGCCTTGAAGCTTTCTTT. It encodes CASSFPRLEAFF.

On this clonotype: One base away lies a much larger clone, so this may be a sequencing read error. The rearrangement uses TRBV2 and TRBJ2-3; 9 positions match TRBD2. Per the germline V gene, CDR1 is SNHLY and CDR2 is FYNNEI. The CDR3 is made up of 15 amino acids. The junction had 8 bases not matched to a gene; V was cut back by 4 bases and J by 6 bases. In DNA form, the CDR3 reads TGTGCCAGCAGTGTAGGGGGACTAGCTGGCGATACGCAGTATTTT. It encodes CASSVGGLAGDTQYF.

This clonotype has more than one count but fewer than ten. The chain carries TRBV12-5 and TRBJ2-5; D tentatively reads TRBD1 or TRBD2 (7 bases each). From germline, CDR1 is LGHNT and CDR2 FRNRAP. The V end lost 7 bases, the J end lost 1 base, and 22 bases lay between the germline ends. There are 17 residues in the CDR3. The CDR3 DNA sequence: TGTGCTAGTGTCCCGCCCCGGGGAGGGGGCTCCCAAGAGACCCAGTACTTC. Translating gives CASVPPRGGGSQETQYF.

This clonotype was recorded at least ten times. The chain recombines TRBV6-5 with TRBJ2-5; TRBD1 agrees at 7 bases. J lost 5 bases, V lost 0 bases, and 9 bases had no gene match. CDR3 length: 16 amino acids. The germline CDR1 and CDR2 sequences are MNHEY and SVGAGI. The CDR3 region has the DNA TGTGCCAGCAGTTACTCTGGGAAGGGGGCTCAGGAGACCCAGTACTTC. Its protein is CASSYSGKGAQETQYF.

The chain is built from TRBV5-1 and TRBJ2-5; 7 bases map to TRBD1. Trimming cost V 4 bases and J 1 base; bases outside gene matches: 7. Germline CDR1 and CDR2: SGHRS and YFSETQ. The CDR3 has 15 amino acids. CDR3 sequence: CASSARQGSQETQYF. DNA of the CDR3: TGCGCCAGCAGCGCAAGACAGGGTAGCCAAGAGACCCAGTACTTC. Full variable domain (outside the CDR3, taken from reference TRBV5-1 and TRBJ2-5): KAGVTQTPRYLIKTRGQQVTLSCSPISGHRSVSWYQQTPGQGLQFLFEYFSETQRNKGNFPGRFSGRQFSNSRSEMNVSTLELGDSALYLCASSARQGSQETQYFGPGTRLLVL.

This clonotype turned up a few times. The genes are TRBV20-1 and TRBJ2-5; D unclear. The CDR3 totals 14 residues. Trimming pared 0 bases from V and 4 bases from J, leaving 12 bases between. CDR1 DFQATT and CDR2 SNEGSKA come from the germline V gene (reference sequence). CDR3 in DNA: TGCAGTGCTAGAGATACCGATGGGGTAGAGACCCAGTACTTC. Its protein is CSARDTDGVETQYF.

This clonotype was seen only a few times. The rearrangement joins TRBV28 to TRBJ1-2, with 7 bases identical to TRBD1. CDR3 length: 11 residues. Germline V CDR1 and CDR2: MDHEN, SYDVKM. With 10 bases clipped from V and 6 bases from J, the junction kept 5 bases outside the gene matches. The CDR3 DNA follows: TGTGCCAACAGGGGACGCCATGGCTACACCTTC. Translated: CANRGRHGYTF.

The sample holds many counts of this clonotype. One base away lies a much larger clone, so this may be a sequencing read error. The chain uses TRBV6-1 and TRBJ1-1, with 7 bases that match TRBD1. Losses at the gene ends were 5 bases for V and 0 bases for J; bases not matched to a gene: 3. This CDR3 is 14 amino acids long. Germline lookup yields CDR1 MNHNS and CDR2 SASEGT. The CDR3 region has the DNA TGTGCCAGCAGTTGGGGACAGATGAACACTGAAGCTTTCTTT. Translation gives CASSWGQMNTEAFF.

This clonotype was observed a handful of times. V is TRBV30 and J is TRBJ1-5; tentative D call: TRBD1 (6 bases). This CDR3 is built from 15 residues. V shed 2 bases and J shed 0 bases, with 11 bases lying between them. Germline loops: CDR1 GTSNPN, CDR2 SVGIG (reference sequence). CDR3 in amino acids: CAWSIGQPSNQPQHF. Written as DNA, the CDR3 is TGTGCCTGGAGTATAGGACAGCCTAGCAATCAGCCCCAGCATTTT. The entire variable domain, with the rest obtained from reference TRBV30 and TRBJ1-5, is as follows: SQTIHQWPATLVQPVGSPLSLECTVEGTSNPNLYWYRQAAGRGLQLLFYSVGIGQISSEVPQNLSASRPQDRQFILSSKKLLLSDSGFYLCAWSIGQPSNQPQHFGDGTRLSIL.

The rearrangement links TRBV4-1 to TRBJ2-1; 12 nucleotides line up with TRBD2. V lost 3 bases, J lost 3 bases, and 3 bases stayed unmatched. Germline V CDR1 and CDR2: MGHRA, YSYEKL. The CDR3 has 16 residues. The CDR3 DNA is TGCGCCAGCAGCCAGGGACTAGCGGGTGGCTACAATGAGCAGTTCTTC. Translation gives CASSQGLAGGYNEQFF.